This is a list of T cell receptor beta chains from one sample in a study of regulatory T cells in long-lasting Graves disease. MiXCR was run by TCRdb on the multiplex PCR reads, yielding one entry per CDR3 protein. The data contain approximately 400,000 distinct CDR3 sequences, about 15% of them singletons. The same sample was also used in a study of T cells in Graves' hyperthyroidism and ophthalmopathy.

The material was peripheral blood mononuclear cells (PBMCs), obtained at new diagnosis, from a patient treated with antithyroid drugs. These receptors were collected from a woman aged 35 to 49 with Graves disease. Each CDR3 is given with its conserved first and last residue. The D gene is left open where the match is weak. Size tells how often a clone was seen (once, few, many) or the class of an expanded clone, and some rows leave it out.

d_gene,v_gene,len,j_gene,abundance,CDR3nt,CDR3aa
NA,TRBV12-3/TRBV12-4,12,TRBJ1-2,many,TGTGCCAGCAGTTTAGAGGGACTCGGCTACACCTTC,CASSLEGLGYTF
NA,TRBV3-1,17,TRBJ1-1,few,TGTGCCAGCAGCCAAGCCTTTCGAGAGGGAACGGGTACTGAAGCTTTCTTT,CASSQAFREGTGTEAFF
TRBD1,TRBV7-9,16,TRBJ2-1,few,TGTGCCAGCAACCAGGGATGGACAGGGTCCTACAATGAGCAGTTCTTC,CASNQGWTGSYNEQFF
TRBD2,TRBV10-3,17,TRBJ2-1,NA,TGTGCCATCGGCGATGGGGCTAGCGGGGTTTCCTACAATGAGCAGTTCTTC,CAIGDGASGVSYNEQFF
TRBD2,TRBV6-1,15,TRBJ2-1,many,TGTGCCAGCACCGAGGGGACTAGGTCCTACAATGAGCAGTTCTTC,CASTEGTRSYNEQFF
TRBD1,TRBV2,13,TRBJ2-1,NA,TGTGCCAGCACCGGGACAGGAGACAATGAGCAGTTCTTC,CASTGTGDNEQFF
NA,TRBV10-3,12,TRBJ1-5,many,TGTGCCATCAGTGAGTCGGCCCGGCGGAGGCATTTT,CAISESARRRHF
TRBD2,TRBV4-2,17,TRBJ2-2,few,TGTGCCAGCAGCGCTGATTTTAGCGGGATGGAGGCCGGGGAGCTGTTTTTT,CASSADFSGMEAGELFF
NA,TRBV12-3/TRBV12-4,14,TRBJ1-3,many,TGTGCCAGCAGTTCGGGAGCCTCTGGAAACACCATATATTTT,CASSSGASGNTIYF
NA,TRBV7-9,15,TRBJ2-2,many,TGTGCCAGCCCACCCGGGACATTGAACACCGGGGAGCTGTTTTTT,CASPPGTLNTGELFF
TRBD2,TRBV7-9,18,TRBJ2-3,few,TGTGCCAGCAGCTTCCACTACGGACTAGCGGGAGCAGCAGATACGCAGTATTTT,CASSFHYGLAGAADTQYF
NA,TRBV6-1,14,TRBJ2-2,NA,TGTGCCAGCAGTGAGACAGGACCCAGCGGGGAGCTGTTTTTT,CASSETGPSGELFF
NA,TRBV28,11,TRBJ2-7,many,TGTGCCAGCAATGGGGGCTACGAGCAGTACTTC,CASNGGYEQYF
TRBD1,TRBV7-9,15,TRBJ2-1,few,TGTGCCAGCAGTTCTGACAGGGGGGCCCGCGATGAGCAGTTCTTC,CASSSDRGARDEQFF
NA,TRBV27,16,TRBJ2-7,many,TGTGCCAGCAGTTTTTTAGGACAGTCGAGCTCCTACGAGCAGTACTTC,CASSFLGQSSSYEQYF
NA,TRBV4-1,15,TRBJ2-1,NA,TGCGCCAGCAGCCAGGGGACAGAGGGACTGGATGAGCAGTTCTTC,CASSQGTEGLDEQFF
NA,TRBV6-5,13,TRBJ1-1,many,TGTGCCAGCAGTTACGGCAGGAACACTGAAGCTTTCTTT,CASSYGRNTEAFF
TRBD2,TRBV7-2,14,TRBJ2-1,few,TGTGCCAGCAGCTCGAGACTAGCGGGAGTCGAGCAGTTCTTC,CASSSRLAGVEQFF
NA,TRBV7-3,17,TRBJ1-3,few,TGTGCCAGCAGCTTAGGGGGCGGACCCATGGAGGGAAACACCATATATTTT,CASSLGGGPMEGNTIYF
TRBD1,TRBV29-1,14,TRBJ2-3,many,TGCAGCGTCACAGGGGAGTGGGGCACAGATACGCAGTATTTT,CSVTGEWGTDTQYF
TRBD2,TRBV12-3/TRBV12-4,12,TRBJ2-1,NA,TGTGCCAGCAGTATAGCGGGAGAAATGCAGTTCTTC,CASSIAGEMQFF
NA,TRBV6-2/TRBV6-3,14,TRBJ2-2,few,TGTGCCAGCAGTGAGGGGATATACACCGGGGAGCTGTTTTTT,CASSEGIYTGELFF
TRBD1,TRBV20-1,13,TRBJ1-5,NA,TGCAGTGCGATGACAGGGTTCGGTCAGCCCCAGCATTTT,CSAMTGFGQPQHF
TRBD1,TRBV11-2,13,TRBJ1-1,NA,TGTGCCAGCAGTGAAAGACAGGGGGGTTCAGCTTTCTTT,CASSERQGGSAFF
NA,TRBV28,12,TRBJ1-1,many,TGTGCCAGCAGTCCCCGACAGACTGAAGCTTTCTTT,CASSPRQTEAFF
NA,TRBV10-3,15,TRBJ2-4,many,TGTGCCATCAGTGGAGGTTCTGCAGCCAAAAACATTCAGTACTTC,CAISGGSAAKNIQYF
TRBD2,TRBV19,13,TRBJ2-1,NA,TGTGCCAGTAGTGACACTAGCGGGTCGATTCATTTCTTC,CASSDTSGSIHFF
NA,TRBV7-8,15,TRBJ1-5,few,TGTGCCAGCAACCCCCTGCCCTATAGCAATCAGCCCCAGCATTTT,CASNPLPYSNQPQHF
TRBD2,TRBV11-2,19,TRBJ2-3,many,TGTGCCAGCAGCCTAGCGGGTGCGAGGTGGCTGGAGGGTCCAGATACGCAGTATTTT,CASSLAGARWLEGPDTQYF
NA,TRBV4-1,16,TRBJ2-7,NA,TGCGCCAGCAGCCAAGGGACGGGAGAGCGCTCCTACGAGCAGTACTTC,CASSQGTGERSYEQYF
NA,TRBV28,16,TRBJ2-2,few,TGTGCCAGCAGTTTATTCTGGCAGGCGAACACCGGGGAGCTGTTTTTT,CASSLFWQANTGELFF
NA,TRBV12-5,16,TRBJ1-1,many,TGTGCTAGTGGTCCAGGACTGACAGGCCGGAACACTGAAGCTTTCTTT,CASGPGLTGRNTEAFF
NA,TRBV2,14,TRBJ2-7,many,TGTGCCAGCAGTGGATACGGGACCTCCTACGAGCAGTACTTC,CASSGYGTSYEQYF
TRBD2,TRBV9,16,TRBJ2-3,few,TGTGCCAGCAGCCCCCGCGGGAGGCTCCGCACAGATACGCAGTATTTT,CASSPRGRLRTDTQYF
TRBD1,TRBV5-1,19,TRBJ1-2,few,TGCGCCAGCAGCCCGGAGGGCAGATGGGACAGCGTGCTGCGATATGGCTACACCTTC,CASSPEGRWDSVLRYGYTF
NA,TRBV12-5,13,TRBJ1-5,NA,TGTGCTAGTGGTCGGACGGTCAATCAGCCCCAGCATTTT,CASGRTVNQPQHF
NA,TRBV28,14,TRBJ2-7,many,TGTGCCAGCAGTTACGGTCAGGGAGCCTACGAGCAGTACTTC,CASSYGQGAYEQYF
NA,TRBV12-3/TRBV12-4,15,TRBJ1-5,few,TGTGCCAGCAGTTATTTCGGGGGCGGTGGTGGGCCCCAGCATTTT,CASSYFGGGGGPQHF
NA,TRBV4-2,11,TRBJ1-1,many,TGTGCCAGCAGCGACAGGCTCTCAGCTTTCTTT,CASSDRLSAFF
NA,TRBV10-3,13,TRBJ1-2,few,TGTGCCATCAGTGAATCGGACTGGGATGGCTACACCTTC,CAISESDWDGYTF
NA,TRBV19,15,TRBJ2-2,many,TGTGCCAGTAGAGGGGGACAAATCAACACCGGGGAGCTGTTTTTT,CASRGGQINTGELFF
TRBD1,TRBV29-1,15,TRBJ2-5,many,TGCAGCGTAGACCTACAGGGGGCAATAGGAGAGACCCAGTACTTC,CSVDLQGAIGETQYF
NA,TRBV15,14,TRBJ1-3,many,TGTGCCACCAGGACAGAAAGGTCTGGAAACACCATATATTTT,CATRTERSGNTIYF
NA,TRBV19,13,TRBJ1-1,NA,TGTGCCAGTAGTATAGATCGGGGGGGTGAAGCTTTCTTT,CASSIDRGGEAFF
NA,TRBV5-4,15,TRBJ2-1,NA,TGTGCCAGCAGCTTGGGGCAGCAGACCTACAATGAGCAGTTCTTC,CASSLGQQTYNEQFF
TRBD1,TRBV12-3/TRBV12-4,15,TRBJ2-3,many,TGTGCCAGCAGTTTAGGTCCCAGGGGGACAGATACGCAGTATTTT,CASSLGPRGTDTQYF
NA,TRBV7-9,13,TRBJ2-2,few,TGTGCCAGCAGCTCCCCAGGGCCCGGGGAGCTGTTTTTT,CASSSPGPGELFF
NA,TRBV6-1,16,TRBJ2-1,few,TGTGCCAGCAGTGAGGGGTACAGTATCGGGTACAATGAGCAGTTCTTC,CASSEGYSIGYNEQFF
TRBD2,TRBV10-2,11,TRBJ2-1,once,TGCGCCAGCTCGGGGGGGAAGGAGCAGTTCTTC,CASSGGKEQFF
TRBD2,TRBV27,17,TRBJ2-1,many,TGTGCCAGCAGTTACTTACTAGCGGGAGGGATTTACAATGAGCAGTTCTTC,CASSYLLAGGIYNEQFF